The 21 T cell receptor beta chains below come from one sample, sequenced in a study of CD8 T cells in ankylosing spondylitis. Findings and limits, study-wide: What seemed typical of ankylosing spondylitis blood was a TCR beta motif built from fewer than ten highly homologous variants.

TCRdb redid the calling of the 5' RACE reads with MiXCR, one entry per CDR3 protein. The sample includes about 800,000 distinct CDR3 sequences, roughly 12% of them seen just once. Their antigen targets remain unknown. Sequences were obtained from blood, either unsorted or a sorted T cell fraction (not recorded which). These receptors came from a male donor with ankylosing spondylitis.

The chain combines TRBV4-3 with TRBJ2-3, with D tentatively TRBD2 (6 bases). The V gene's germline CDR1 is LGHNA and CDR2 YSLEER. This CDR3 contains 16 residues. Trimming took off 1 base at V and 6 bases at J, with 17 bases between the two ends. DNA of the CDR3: TGCGCCAGCAGCCAAGTATCGTCCGGGGCGGGGGATACGCAGTATTTT. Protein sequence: CASSQVSSGAGDTQYF.

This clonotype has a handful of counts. The CDR3 DNA sequence: TGCAGTGCTAGAGTAGGGGGGGCGAGCTATGGCTACACCTTC. Encoded protein: CSARVGGASYGYTF. The chain recombines TRBV20-1 with TRBJ1-2; D is possibly TRBD1 (6 bases). Germline values: CDR1 DFQATT, CDR2 SNEGSKA (reference sequence). This CDR3 is 14 amino acids long. Trimming removed 1 base from V and 4 bases from J, with 13 bases in between.

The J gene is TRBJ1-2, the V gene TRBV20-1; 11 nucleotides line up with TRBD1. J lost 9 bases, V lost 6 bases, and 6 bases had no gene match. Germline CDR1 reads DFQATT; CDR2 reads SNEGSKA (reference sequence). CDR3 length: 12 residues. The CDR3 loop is CSAPRDRGSYTF. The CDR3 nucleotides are TGCAGTGCCCCGAGGGACAGGGGGAGCTACACCTTC.

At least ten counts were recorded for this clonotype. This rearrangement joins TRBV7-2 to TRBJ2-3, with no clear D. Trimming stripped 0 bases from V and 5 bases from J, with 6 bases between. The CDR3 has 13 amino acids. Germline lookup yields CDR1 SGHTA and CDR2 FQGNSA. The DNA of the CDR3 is TGTGCCAGCAGCTTAGCCCCAGGAGATACGCAGTATTTT. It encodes CASSLAPGDTQYF.

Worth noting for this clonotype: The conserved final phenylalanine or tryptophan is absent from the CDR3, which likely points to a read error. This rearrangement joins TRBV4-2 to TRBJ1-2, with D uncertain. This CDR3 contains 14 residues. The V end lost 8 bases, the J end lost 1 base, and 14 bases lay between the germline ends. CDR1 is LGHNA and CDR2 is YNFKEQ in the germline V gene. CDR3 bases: TGTGCCAGCGGCAATATACCCTTTAACTATGGCTACACCATC. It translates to CASGNIPFNYGYTI.

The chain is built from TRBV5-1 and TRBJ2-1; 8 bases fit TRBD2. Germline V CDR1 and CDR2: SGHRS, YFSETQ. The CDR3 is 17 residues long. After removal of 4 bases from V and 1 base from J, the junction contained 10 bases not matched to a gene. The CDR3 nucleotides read TGCGCCAGCAGCGGGGACTATAGCGGGGCTTCCTACAATGAGCAGTTCTTC. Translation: CASSGDYSGASYNEQFF.

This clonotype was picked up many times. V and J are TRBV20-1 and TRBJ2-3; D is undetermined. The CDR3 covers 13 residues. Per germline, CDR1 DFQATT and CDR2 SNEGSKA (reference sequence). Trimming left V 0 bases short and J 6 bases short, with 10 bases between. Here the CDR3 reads CSARDQSTDTQYF. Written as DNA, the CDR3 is TGCAGTGCTAGAGATCAATCTACGGATACGCAGTATTTT.

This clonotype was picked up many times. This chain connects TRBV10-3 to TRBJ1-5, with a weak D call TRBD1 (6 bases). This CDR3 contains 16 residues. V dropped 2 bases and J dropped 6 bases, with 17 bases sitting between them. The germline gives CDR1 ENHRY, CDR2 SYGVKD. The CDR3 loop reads CAISEHEGGNGQPQHF. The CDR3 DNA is TGTGCCATCAGTGAGCATGAAGGGGGAAACGGTCAGCCCCAGCATTTT.

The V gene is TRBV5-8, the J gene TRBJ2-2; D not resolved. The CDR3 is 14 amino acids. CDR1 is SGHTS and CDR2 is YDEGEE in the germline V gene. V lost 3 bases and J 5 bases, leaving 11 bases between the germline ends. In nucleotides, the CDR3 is TGTGCCAGCAGCTCGAGAAGGGTAACCGGGGAGCTGTTTTTT. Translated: CASSSRRVTGELFF.

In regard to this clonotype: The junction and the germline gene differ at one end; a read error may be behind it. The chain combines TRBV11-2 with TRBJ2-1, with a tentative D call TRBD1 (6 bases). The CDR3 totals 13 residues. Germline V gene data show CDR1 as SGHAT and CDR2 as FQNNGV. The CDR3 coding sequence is TGTGCCAGCAGCATGGGACAATATTCCCCAGTTCACTTC. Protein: CASSMGQYSPVHF.

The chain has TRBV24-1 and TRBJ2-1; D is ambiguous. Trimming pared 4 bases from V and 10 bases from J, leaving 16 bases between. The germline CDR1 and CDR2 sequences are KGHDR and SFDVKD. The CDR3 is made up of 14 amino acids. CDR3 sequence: CATSDFADPREQFF. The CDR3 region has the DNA TGTGCCACCAGTGACTTTGCGGATCCTAGGGAGCAGTTCTTC.

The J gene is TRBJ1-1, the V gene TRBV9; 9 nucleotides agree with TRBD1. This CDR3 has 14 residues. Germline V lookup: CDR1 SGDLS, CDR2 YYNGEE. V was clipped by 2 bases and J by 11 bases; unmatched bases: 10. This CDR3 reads CASSVQGQGGEAFF. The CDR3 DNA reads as TGTGCCAGCAGCGTTCAGGGACAGGGAGGTGAGGCTTTCTTT.

The DNA for the CDR3 is TGCGCCAGCAGCCGACAGGTTGGAGGGGAGACCCAGTACTTC. Its translation: CASSRQVGGETQYF. This sequence joins TRBV4-3 and TRBJ2-5; D may be TRBD1 or TRBD2 (6 bases each). Trimming took 4 bases from V and 5 from J, leaving 14 bases between them. The CDR3 contains 14 residues. Looked up from germline, CDR1 is LGHNA and CDR2 is YSLEER.

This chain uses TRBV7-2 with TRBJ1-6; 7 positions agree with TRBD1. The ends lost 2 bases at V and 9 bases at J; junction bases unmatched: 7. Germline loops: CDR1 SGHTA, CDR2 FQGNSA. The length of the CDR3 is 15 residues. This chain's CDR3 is CASSLQVTGRSPLHF. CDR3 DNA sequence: TGTGCCAGCAGCTTACAGGTGACAGGGCGTTCACCCCTCCACTTT.

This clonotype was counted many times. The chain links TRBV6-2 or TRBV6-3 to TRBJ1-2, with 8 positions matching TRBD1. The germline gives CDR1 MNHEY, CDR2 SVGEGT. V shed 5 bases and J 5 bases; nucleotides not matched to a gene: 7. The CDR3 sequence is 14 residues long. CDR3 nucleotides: TGTGCCAGCAGTGGCCGGACAGGGAGATATGGCTACACCTTC. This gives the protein CASSGRTGRYGYTF.

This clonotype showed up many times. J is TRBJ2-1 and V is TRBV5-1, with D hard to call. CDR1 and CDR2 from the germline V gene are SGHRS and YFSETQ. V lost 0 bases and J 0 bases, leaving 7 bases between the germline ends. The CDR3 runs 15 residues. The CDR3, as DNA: TGCGCCAGCAGCTTGGACGGTGGCTCCTACAATGAGCAGTTCTTC. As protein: CASSLDGGSYNEQFF.

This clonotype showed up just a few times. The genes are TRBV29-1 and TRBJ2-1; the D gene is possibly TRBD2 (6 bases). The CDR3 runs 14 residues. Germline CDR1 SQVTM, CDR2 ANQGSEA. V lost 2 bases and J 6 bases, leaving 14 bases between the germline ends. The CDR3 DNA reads TGCAGCGTTGAATTTCCGAGGAGGGGCAATGAGCAGTTCTTC. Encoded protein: CSVEFPRRGNEQFF.

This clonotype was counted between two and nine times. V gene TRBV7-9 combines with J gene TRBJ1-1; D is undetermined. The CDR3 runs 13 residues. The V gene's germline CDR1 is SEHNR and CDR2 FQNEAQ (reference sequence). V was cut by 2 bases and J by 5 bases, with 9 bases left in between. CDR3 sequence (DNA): TGTGCCAGCAGCTTAAATTCGGAAACTGAAGCTTTCTTT. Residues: CASSLNSETEAFF.

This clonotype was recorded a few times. The CDR3 is CASSSRDVIYEQYF. The CDR3 nucleotides are TGCGCCAGCAGCTCCCGGGACGTGATCTACGAGCAGTACTTC. The chain joins TRBV5-1 to TRBJ2-7; tentatively, D is TRBD1 or TRBD2 (5 bases each). V was cut by 3 bases and J by 3 bases, with 13 bases left in between. CDR1 is SGHRS and CDR2 is YFSETQ in the germline V gene. The CDR3 loop spans 14 amino acids.

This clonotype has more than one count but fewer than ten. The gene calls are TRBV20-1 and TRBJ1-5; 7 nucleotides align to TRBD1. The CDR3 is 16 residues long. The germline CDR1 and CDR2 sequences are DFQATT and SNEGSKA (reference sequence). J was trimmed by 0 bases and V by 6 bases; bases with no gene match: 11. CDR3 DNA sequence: TGCAGTGCCATGACAGGGATGGGTAGTAGCAATCAGCCCCAGCATTTT. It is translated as CSAMTGMGSSNQPQHF.

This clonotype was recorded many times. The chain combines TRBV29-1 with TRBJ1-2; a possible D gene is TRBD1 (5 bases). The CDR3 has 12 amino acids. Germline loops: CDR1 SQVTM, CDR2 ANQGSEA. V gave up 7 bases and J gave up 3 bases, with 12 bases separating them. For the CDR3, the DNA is TGCAGCGCACTCCGGGGGGACTATGGCTACACCTTC. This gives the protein CSALRGDYGYTF.